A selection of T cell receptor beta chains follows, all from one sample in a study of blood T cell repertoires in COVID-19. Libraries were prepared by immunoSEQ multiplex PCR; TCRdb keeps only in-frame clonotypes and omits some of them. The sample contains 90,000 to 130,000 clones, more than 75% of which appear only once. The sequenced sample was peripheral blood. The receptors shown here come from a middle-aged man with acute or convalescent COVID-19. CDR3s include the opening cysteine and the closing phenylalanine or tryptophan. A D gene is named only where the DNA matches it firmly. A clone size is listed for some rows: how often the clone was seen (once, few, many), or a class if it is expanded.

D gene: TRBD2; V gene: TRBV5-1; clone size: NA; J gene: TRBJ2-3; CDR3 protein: CASRLADTQYF
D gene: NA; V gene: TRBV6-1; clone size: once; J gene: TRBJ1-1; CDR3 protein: CASSVKGGIGYTEAFF
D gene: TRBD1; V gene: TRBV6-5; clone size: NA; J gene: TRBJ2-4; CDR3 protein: CATTGSAKNIQYF
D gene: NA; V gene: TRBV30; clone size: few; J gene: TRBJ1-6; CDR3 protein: CAWNTRSAGWSSPLHF
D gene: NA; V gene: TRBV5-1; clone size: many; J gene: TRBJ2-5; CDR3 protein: CASSLRDGGQETQYF
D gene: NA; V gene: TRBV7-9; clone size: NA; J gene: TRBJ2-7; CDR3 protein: CASSLAFRAYEQYF
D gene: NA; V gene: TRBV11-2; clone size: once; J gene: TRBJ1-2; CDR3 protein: CASSLEGDGYTF
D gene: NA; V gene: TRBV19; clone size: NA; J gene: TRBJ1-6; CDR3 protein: CASSIDRSSYNSPLHF
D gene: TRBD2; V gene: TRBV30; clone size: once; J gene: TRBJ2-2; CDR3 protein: CAWSGTSGRTGGELFF
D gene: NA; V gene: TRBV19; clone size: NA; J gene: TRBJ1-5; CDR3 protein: CASSINQGGQPQHF
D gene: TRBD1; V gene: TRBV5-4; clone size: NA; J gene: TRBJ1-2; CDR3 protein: CASSLAGTGAYGYTF
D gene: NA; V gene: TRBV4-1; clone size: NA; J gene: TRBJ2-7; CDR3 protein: CASSREIQDPSYEQYF
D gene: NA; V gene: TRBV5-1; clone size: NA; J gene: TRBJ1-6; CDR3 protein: CASSLGQFNSPLHF
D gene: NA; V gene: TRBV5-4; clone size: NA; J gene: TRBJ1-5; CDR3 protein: CASSLAGSGQPQHF
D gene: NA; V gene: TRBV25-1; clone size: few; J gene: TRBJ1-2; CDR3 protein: CASYRDCSYGYTF
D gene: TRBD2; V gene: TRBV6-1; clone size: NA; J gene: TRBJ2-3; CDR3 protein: CASSSGASTDTQYF
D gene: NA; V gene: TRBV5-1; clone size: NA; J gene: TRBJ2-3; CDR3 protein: CASSTPTGGEDTQYF
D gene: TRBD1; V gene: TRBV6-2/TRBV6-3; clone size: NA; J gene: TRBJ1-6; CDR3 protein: CASSTGTVDSPLHF
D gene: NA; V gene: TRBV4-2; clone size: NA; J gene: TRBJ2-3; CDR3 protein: CASEWVGGTDTQYF
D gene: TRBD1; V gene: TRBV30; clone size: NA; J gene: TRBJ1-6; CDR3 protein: CAWSAVWGQGSSPLHF
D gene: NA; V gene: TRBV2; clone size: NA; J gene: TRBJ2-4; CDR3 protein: CASSEEGAKNIQYF
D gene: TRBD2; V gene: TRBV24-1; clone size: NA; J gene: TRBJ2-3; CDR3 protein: CATSDPKRDPTDTQYF
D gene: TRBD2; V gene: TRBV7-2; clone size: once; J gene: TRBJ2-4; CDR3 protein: CASSLFIGGGAKNIQYF
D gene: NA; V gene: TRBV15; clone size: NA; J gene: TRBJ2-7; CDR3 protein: CATSRDENYEQYF
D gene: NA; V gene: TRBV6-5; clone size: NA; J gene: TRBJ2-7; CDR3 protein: CASSPVGGEQYF
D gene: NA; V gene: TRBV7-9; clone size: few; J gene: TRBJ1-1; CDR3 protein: CASSPTNREAFF
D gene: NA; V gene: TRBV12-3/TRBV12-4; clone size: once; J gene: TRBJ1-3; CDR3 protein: CASSPPGNTIYF
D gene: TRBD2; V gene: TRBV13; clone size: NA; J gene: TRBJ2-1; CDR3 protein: CASSLLGLAEFNEQFF
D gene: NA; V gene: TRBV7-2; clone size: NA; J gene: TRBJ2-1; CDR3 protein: CASSFGGSSYNEQFF
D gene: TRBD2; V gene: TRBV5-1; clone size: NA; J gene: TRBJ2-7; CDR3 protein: CASSSGLAGNTYEQYF
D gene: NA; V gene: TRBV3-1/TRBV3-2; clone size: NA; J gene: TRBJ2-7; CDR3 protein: CASSHLRGGGHSYEQYF
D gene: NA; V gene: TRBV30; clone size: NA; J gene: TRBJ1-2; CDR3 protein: CAWDDRFGGYTF
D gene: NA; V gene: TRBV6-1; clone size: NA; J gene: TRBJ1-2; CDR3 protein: CASSESLAPNYGYTF
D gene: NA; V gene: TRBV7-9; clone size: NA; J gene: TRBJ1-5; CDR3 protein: CASSGGQPNQPQHF
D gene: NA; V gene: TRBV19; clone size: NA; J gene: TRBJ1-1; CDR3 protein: CASSAGVRTEAFF
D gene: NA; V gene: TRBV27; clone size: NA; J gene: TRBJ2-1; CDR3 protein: CASSFSGGTYNEQFF
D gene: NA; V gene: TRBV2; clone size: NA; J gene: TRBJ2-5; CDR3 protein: CAPGILRETQYF
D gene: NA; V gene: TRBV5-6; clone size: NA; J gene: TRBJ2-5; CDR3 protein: CASSRDLQETQYF
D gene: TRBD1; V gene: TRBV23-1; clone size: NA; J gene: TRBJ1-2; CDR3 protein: CASRGGQGPPGYGYTF
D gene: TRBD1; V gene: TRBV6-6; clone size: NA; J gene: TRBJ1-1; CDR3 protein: CASRGTGEETEAFF
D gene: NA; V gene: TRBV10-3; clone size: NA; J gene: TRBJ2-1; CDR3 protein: CAISGSEGIYNEQFF
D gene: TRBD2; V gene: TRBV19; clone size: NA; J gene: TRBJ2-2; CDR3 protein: CASSRGLADTGELFF
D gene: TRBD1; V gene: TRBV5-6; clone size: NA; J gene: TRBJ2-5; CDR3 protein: CASSRDSQETQYF
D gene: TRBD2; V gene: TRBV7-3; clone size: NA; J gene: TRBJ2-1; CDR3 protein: CASSLFGGADNEQFF
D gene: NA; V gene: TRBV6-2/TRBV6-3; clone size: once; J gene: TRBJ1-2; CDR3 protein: CASSYSAGDGYTF
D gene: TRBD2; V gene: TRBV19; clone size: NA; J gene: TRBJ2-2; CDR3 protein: CASTGGRTGTGELFF
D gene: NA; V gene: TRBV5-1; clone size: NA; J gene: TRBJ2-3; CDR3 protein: CASSLGAVFPDTQYF
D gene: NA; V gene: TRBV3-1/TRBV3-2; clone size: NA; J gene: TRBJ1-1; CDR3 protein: CASSRSGDLVEAFF
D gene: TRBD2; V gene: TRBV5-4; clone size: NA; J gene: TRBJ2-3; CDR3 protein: CASSQPGLYTDTQYF
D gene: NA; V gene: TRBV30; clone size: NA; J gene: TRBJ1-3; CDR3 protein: CAWSRLGSSGNTIYF
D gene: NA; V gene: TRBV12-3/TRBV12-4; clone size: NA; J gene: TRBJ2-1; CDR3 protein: CASSGGLNEQFF
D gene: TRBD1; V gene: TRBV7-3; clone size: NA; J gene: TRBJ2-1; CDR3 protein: CASSWGQGDRDEQFF
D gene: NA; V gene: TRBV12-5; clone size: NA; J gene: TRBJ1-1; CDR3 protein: CASGLPGIYAEAFF